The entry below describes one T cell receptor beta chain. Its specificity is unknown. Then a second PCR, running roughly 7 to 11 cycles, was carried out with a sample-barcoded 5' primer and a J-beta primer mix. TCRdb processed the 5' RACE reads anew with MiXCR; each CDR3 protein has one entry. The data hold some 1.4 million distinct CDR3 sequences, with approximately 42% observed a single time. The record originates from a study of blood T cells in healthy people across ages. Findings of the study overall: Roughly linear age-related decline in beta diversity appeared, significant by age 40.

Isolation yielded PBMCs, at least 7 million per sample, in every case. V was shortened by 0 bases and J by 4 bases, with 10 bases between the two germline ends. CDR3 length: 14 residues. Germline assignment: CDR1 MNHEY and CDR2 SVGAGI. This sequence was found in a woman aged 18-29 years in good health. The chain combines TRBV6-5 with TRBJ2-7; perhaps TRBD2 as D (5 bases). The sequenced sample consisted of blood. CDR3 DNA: TGTGCCAGCAGTTACTCGAGGGTTGGGTACGAGCAGTACTTC. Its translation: CASSYSRVGYEQYF.